This note documents a single TCR beta chain sequence. The repertoire was sequenced with immunoSEQ multiplex PCR; TCRdb's copy has only in-frame clones and lacks some. The data hold approximately 2,300,000 clones, with about 90% observed a single time. This record belongs to a study of shared clonotypes between healthy human individuals. Study-level background: A donor's plate count was three for CD4 naive and three for CD4 memory; CD8 naive had two and CD8 memory one.

The germline CDR1 and CDR2 sequences are SGDLS and YYNGEE. V was clipped by 1 base and J by 2 bases, with 9 bases between them. The CDR3 extends over 14 amino acids. The rearrangement uses TRBV9 and TRBJ2-5; D uncertain. Specimen: naive CD4+ T cells from PBMCs. Subset indicated: CD45RA+ positively selected. This clonotype was obtained from a young man in good health. Some clones in this sample may be carry-over from other donors' samples. In DNA form, the CDR3 reads TGTGCCAGCAGCGTACCCCAGAGGCAAGAGACCCAGTACTTC. Translation: CASSVPQRQETQYF.